The present TCR beta chain was sequenced within a study of blood T cells in healthy people across ages (dated by TCRdb to between 2014 and 2016). Describing the broader study: In model experiments, roughly one uniquely barcoded TCR beta cDNA molecule per two T cells was captured by template switching. To avoid experimental bias, donors of different ages were randomly spread across the sequencing lanes. Four age groups were formed from the donors: young (average 16 years), middle-aged (more than 35), aged (around 68) and long-lived (roughly 88). The study analyzed two additional independent replicas of 1 million unique cDNA reads from the same blood draw for two donors, one aged 18 to 29 and one aged 80 or older. Using deep sequencing normalized with unique cDNA molecular identifiers, the study measured how TCR beta repertoire diversity changes with age. General conclusions and limits of the study: Compared with the aged group, more naive CD4+ T cells, fewer expanded clones and increased TCR diversity were shown by the long-lived group, suggesting age selection. The percentage of naive T cells measured by flow cytometry correlated strongly with observed TCR beta diversity. Conclusive comparison of naive and antigen-experienced compartments was prevented by the profiling of bulk unsorted PBMCs. Observed TCR beta diversity per million T cells fell roughly linearly with age, and a significant reduction was already apparent by age around 40. Estimates of total diversity based on one million sequenced T cells were considered lower bounds and underestimates. Donor CMV infection status was unknown, potentially confounding age-related changes in expanded clonotypes.

The roughly 38 donors, aged roughly 6 to 90 years, were systemically healthy Caucasian individuals from Russia. Each donor gave approximately 10 milliliters of peripheral blood, collected into EDTA-treated Vacutainer tubes. Ficoll-Paque density-gradient centrifugation was used to isolate PBMCs, with at least 7 million per sample. Trizol reagent was used to extract total RNA from PBMCs, with at least 5 micrograms per sample. For every donor, an aliquot of PBMCs went through flow cytometry to measure the percentages of naive CD45RAhigh/CD27high T cells. The germline V gene provides CDR1 SGHAT and CDR2 FQNNGV. V has 7 bases trimmed and J has 10 bases trimmed; junction bases matching no gene number 9. From its cysteine to its phenylalanine, the CDR3 spans 13 amino acids. CDR3 DNA is the only sequence kept; it has 39 bases, read in frame from the first base. The table lists this clonotype with many counts. This clone's antigen is unknown. Base quality data are lacking; no much larger clone is found one base away.

Libraries were built with 5' RACE. Sequencing was carried out with an Illumina HiSeq 2500. A second PCR of about 6 to 11 cycles was performed with a sample-barcoded 5' primer and a J-beta primer mix. Each TCR beta cDNA molecule received a unique molecular identifier from a template-switch 5' adaptor carrying 12 random nucleotides. At least 2.5 million CDR3-containing paired-end reads were obtained from each sample. The Mint cDNA synthesis kit, primed by a TRBC-specific oligonucleotide, was used to synthesize first-strand cDNA from all RNA. Following uracil-DNA glycosylase treatment, all cDNA underwent a first 18-cycle PCR with the universal primers M1SS and BC2_uni_R. The published analysis was carried out like this. Each sample was normalized by randomly selecting 1 million high-quality reads, each carrying a distinct molecular identifier. Instead of being binned into consensus sequences, reads that shared molecular identifiers were thrown out. CDR3 identification, clonotype clustering and error correction used MiTCR with a Q25 quality threshold and the strictest error-elimination algorithm. A nonparametric unseen species model with Euler transformation was used to estimate lower-bound total TCR beta diversity. The public reads were reprocessed in TCRdb via fastp at Q25 and MiXCR, keeping in-frame beta chains. Duplicate CDR3 protein sequences are folded into a single record with the most common DNA and genes. It is TCRdb's table, rather than the study itself, that gives the V and J calls and clone size. The sample data list about 670,000 distinct CDR3 sequences, and 52% of these were observed just once. The ten biggest clones cover roughly 14% of the sample.

The sample was blood. The chain links TRBV11-2 with TRBJ2-1, with 8 bases in between that match TRBD2. The TCR was taken from an elderly woman in good health. This receptor carries the CDR3 CASTRSLAGEQFF. The nucleotides read TGTGCCAGCACCCGTTCTCTAGCGGGCGAGCAGTTCTTC.